This T cell receptor (beta chain) was found in a study of cytomegalovirus exposure and HLA in healthy donors. It was with 60 Vbeta and 13 Jbeta primers that the PCR ran. Repertoires were generated with immunoSEQ multiplex PCR, while TCRdb's copy carries only in-frame clones and drops some. Here the sample spans about 160,000 clones, approximately 72% being singletons. As to this clone: The target antigen is unknown. Other DNA sequences within the sample encode an identical CDR3.

Healthy bone marrow donors supplied every sample. Study conclusions and caveats: A reported reduction in N-insertions relative to the 666-donor mean was seen in an Asian-associated ancestry cluster in a later analysis. Cytomegalovirus association was listed for under 200 TCR beta chains.

The TCR comes from a man between 18 and 35 years old in good health and CMV-seronegative. Sequencing used PBMCs.

CDR3 protein: CASSLGAVGAGSYEQYF. CDR3 in DNA: TGCGCCAGCAGCTTGGGCGCTGTAGGGGCCGGCTCCTACGAGCAGTACTTC. This chain connects TRBV5-1 to TRBJ2-7, with D tentatively TRBD1 (5 bases). Germline V gene sequence: CDR1 SGHRS, CDR2 YFSETQ. Trimming pared 0 bases from V and 0 bases from J, leaving 16 bases between. The CDR3 loop spans 17 amino acids.